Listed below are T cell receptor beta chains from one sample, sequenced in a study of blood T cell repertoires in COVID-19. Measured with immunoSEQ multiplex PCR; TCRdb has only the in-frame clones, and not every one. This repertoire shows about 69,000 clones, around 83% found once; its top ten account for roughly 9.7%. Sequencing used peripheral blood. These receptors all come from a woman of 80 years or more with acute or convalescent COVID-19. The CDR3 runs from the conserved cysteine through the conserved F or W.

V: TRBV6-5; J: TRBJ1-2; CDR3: CATSERGNYGYTF
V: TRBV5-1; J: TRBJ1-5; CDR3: CASSLEGGNQPQHF
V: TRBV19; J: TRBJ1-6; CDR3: CASSQQDRENSPLHF
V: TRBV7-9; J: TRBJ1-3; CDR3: CASSLAPGGGYTIYF
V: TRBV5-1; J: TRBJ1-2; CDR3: CASSTGTGENYGYTF
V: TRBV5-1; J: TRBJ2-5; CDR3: CASSLVRDSKETQYF
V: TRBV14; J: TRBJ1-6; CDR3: CASSRKGTGYSPLHF
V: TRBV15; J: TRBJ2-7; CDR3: CATSRPGGTRYEQYF
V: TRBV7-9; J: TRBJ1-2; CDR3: CASIQTGGHYGYTF
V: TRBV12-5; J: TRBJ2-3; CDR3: CASGLVQRGFGGGGDTQYF